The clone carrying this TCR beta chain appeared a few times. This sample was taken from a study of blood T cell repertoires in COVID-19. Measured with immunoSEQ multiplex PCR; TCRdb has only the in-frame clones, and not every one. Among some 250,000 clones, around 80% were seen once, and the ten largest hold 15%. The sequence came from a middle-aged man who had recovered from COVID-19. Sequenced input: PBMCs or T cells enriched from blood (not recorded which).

The CDR3 DNA is TGTGCAAGTCGCTTCCGCAGGGGGCTAGTGTTACAGCCCCAGCATTTT. It translates to CASRFRRGLVLQPQHF. This chain connects TRBV12-2 to TRBJ1-5; the table names TRBD1, a call not compared with the DNA. TRBV12-2 is labeled a pseudogene. The CDR3 sequence is 16 residues long.